The 22 T cell receptor beta chains reported below all come from one sample, sequenced in a study of CD8 T cells in ankylosing spondylitis. In TCRdb, the 5' RACE reads were re-called with MiXCR into one record per CDR3 protein. The table lists more than 250,000 distinct CDR3 sequences, approximately 10% of them singletons. Sequencing was carried out using blood, either unsorted or a sorted T cell fraction (not recorded which). Every receptor here comes from a female donor with ankylosing spondylitis or in good health (not recorded which).

The CDR3 is CASSLQRGSSTDTQYF. In DNA form, the CDR3 reads TGCGCCAGCAGCTTGCAACGGGGATCTAGCACAGATACGCAGTATTTT. The chain joins TRBV5-1 to TRBJ2-3; a weak D match, TRBD2 (5 bases). The CDR3 consists of 16 residues. Trimming left V 1 base short and J 0 bases short, with 12 bases between. The germline V gene encodes CDR1 SGHRS and CDR2 YFSETQ. The full variable domain, its missing parts supplied by reference TRBV5-1 and TRBJ2-3, is KAGVTQTPRYLIKTRGQQVTLSCSPISGHRSVSWYQQTPGQGLQFLFEYFSETQRNKGNFPGRFSGRQFSNSRSEMNVSTLELGDSALYLCASSLQRGSSTDTQYFGPGTRLTVL.

This clonotype turned up a few times. V usage is TRBV5-1 and J usage is TRBJ2-3; the match to TRBD1 covers 8 bases. In germline, CDR1 is SGHRS, CDR2 YFSETQ. The ends lost 0 bases at V and 6 bases at J; junction bases unmatched: 6. The CDR3 is 15 amino acids. This chain's CDR3 is CASSLDGTGGDTQYF. The CDR3 nucleotides read TGCGCCAGCAGCTTGGACGGGACAGGTGGGGATACGCAGTATTTT.

The chain has TRBV15 and TRBJ2-1; D not certain. Trimming took off 0 bases at V and 1 base at J, with 16 bases between the two ends. Germline CDR1 and CDR2: LNHNV and YYDKDF (reference sequence). CDR3 length: 18 residues. The CDR3 loop is CATSREDVRPLSYNEQFF. The DNA for the CDR3 is TGTGCCACCAGCAGAGAGGACGTAAGGCCTTTGTCCTACAATGAGCAGTTCTTC.

The chain carries TRBV7-9 and TRBJ1-3; D remains unclear. Germline CDR1 and CDR2: SEHNR and FQNEAQ (reference sequence). V dropped 3 bases and J dropped 6 bases, with 9 bases sitting between them. This CDR3 has 13 amino acids. The CDR3 DNA reads as TGTGCCAGCAGCTTCCGTGGATTAAACACCATATATTTT. It translates to CASSFRGLNTIYF.

The chain combines TRBV5-6 with TRBJ2-7, with D maybe TRBD1 (6 bases). This CDR3 spans 13 amino acids. Trimming shortened V by 6 bases and J by 7 bases, and 17 bases separated the two germline ends. Germline CDR1 is SGHDT and CDR2 is YYEEEE. The CDR3 here is CASKQQGLEEQYF. For the CDR3, the DNA is TGTGCCAGCAAGCAGCAGGGGTTAGAGGAGCAGTACTTC.

This clonotype came up many times. This chain links TRBV20-1 with TRBJ1-5; 7 bases fit TRBD1. The CDR3 has 13 amino acids. With V trimmed by 2 bases and J by 7 bases, 5 bases remained unmatched. Germline loops: CDR1 DFQATT, CDR2 SNEGSKA (reference sequence). The CDR3 loop is CSARKQGMQPQHF. In DNA, the CDR3 is TGCAGTGCTAGAAAACAGGGGATGCAGCCCCAGCATTTT.

This clonotype was counted ten times or more. V and J are TRBV5-1 and TRBJ2-3, with 10 positions matching TRBD2. This CDR3 spans 16 amino acids. CDR1 is SGHRS, CDR2 YFSETQ, per germline. Trimming removed 3 bases from V and 3 bases from J; junction bases left unmatched: 7. DNA of the CDR3: TGCGCCAGCAGCTCGGCAACTAGCGGGGCGACAGATACGCAGTATTTT. Translated: CASSSATSGATDTQYF.

The table lists this clonotype with many counts. CDR3 in amino acids: CASSLNSRALPSIGDQPQHF. CDR3 in DNA: TGTGCCAGCAGCTTAAATTCACGGGCACTCCCAAGCATTGGCGATCAGCCCCAGCATTTT. This chain connects TRBV11-2 to TRBJ1-5; D unresolved. The CDR3 is 20 amino acids. Germline V lookup: CDR1 SGHAT, CDR2 FQNNGV. Trimming removed 2 bases from V and 5 bases from J, with 28 bases in between.

This clonotype was found a few times. The chain employs TRBV3-1 and TRBJ2-5, with 14 bases that match TRBD2. The CDR3 has 18 residues. Germline V gene data show CDR1 as LGHDT and CDR2 as YNNKEL (reference sequence). J lost 4 bases, V lost 0 bases, and 7 bases had no gene match. CDR3 nucleotides: TGTGCCAGCAGCCAAGATATGGGACTAGCGGGAGATGCAGAGACCCAGTACTTC. It translates to CASSQDMGLAGDAETQYF.

The gene calls are TRBV6-1 and TRBJ1-5; D remains ambiguous. The germline V and J ends were trimmed by 2 bases and 2 bases, with 10 bases remaining between them. This CDR3 region has 15 residues. Germline CDR1 is MNHNS and CDR2 is SASEGT. The CDR3, as DNA: TGTGCCAGCAGTGAACCGAGGGCGGGCAATCAGCCCCAGCATTTT. Amino acids: CASSEPRAGNQPQHF.

This clonotype was seen repeatedly, ten times or more. This chain connects TRBV9 to TRBJ2-1; tentatively, D is TRBD1 (6 bases). This CDR3 is built from 15 residues. V was trimmed by 0 bases and J by 5 bases, leaving 12 bases between them. CDR1 and CDR2 from the germline V gene are SGDLS and YYNGEE. The CDR3 nucleotides are TGTGCCAGCAGCGTAGATACAGGGCGGGACAATGAGCAGTTCTTC. Residues: CASSVDTGRDNEQFF.

This clonotype was seen repeatedly, ten times or more. This chain uses TRBV5-1 with TRBJ1-2; 7 bases match TRBD1. The V segment lost 4 bases and the J segment 8 bases; nucleotides outside the gene matches: 14. CDR3 length: 15 residues. The germline V gene encodes CDR1 SGHRS and CDR2 YFSETQ. CDR3 DNA: TGCGCCAGCAGCCGACAGGGTAATTGGGTCGACGGCTACACCTTC. It translates to CASSRQGNWVDGYTF.

This clonotype has ten or more counts. The CDR3 DNA reads TGTGCCAGCAGCCCCTCCTACGAGCAGTACTTC. This gives the protein CASSPSYEQYF. The chain uses TRBV12-3 or TRBV12-4 and TRBJ2-7, with no clear D. This CDR3 comprises 11 residues. V gave up 6 bases and J gave up 0 bases, with 3 bases separating them.

As concerns this clonotype: A read error is possible here, since a much larger clone lies one base away. This chain's CDR3 is CASSVLTGYKEQFF. The CDR3 DNA reads as TGCGCCAGCAGCGTACTGACAGGATACAAAGAGCAGTTCTTC. This sequence joins TRBV5-1 and TRBJ2-1; D possibly corresponds to TRBD1 (6 bases). The CDR3 is 14 residues long. Germline V gene sequence: CDR1 SGHRS, CDR2 YFSETQ.

This clonotype was seen many times. The gene calls are TRBV5-1 and TRBJ2-1; D call uncertain. The CDR3 extends over 13 amino acids. In germline, CDR1 is SGHRS, CDR2 YFSETQ. Trimming left V 2 bases short and J 5 bases short, with 8 bases between. The CDR3 here is CASSFAFNNEQFF. The CDR3, as DNA: TGCGCCAGCAGCTTCGCCTTTAACAATGAGCAGTTCTTC. The full variable domain, rest sourced from reference TRBV5-1 and TRBJ2-1, is KAGVTQTPRYLIKTRGQQVTLSCSPISGHRSVSWYQQTPGQGLQFLFEYFSETQRNKGNFPGRFSGRQFSNSRSEMNVSTLELGDSALYLCASSFAFNNEQFFGPGTRLTVL.

This clonotype was counted many times. The rearrangement joins TRBV28 to TRBJ2-2; D is unclear. Looked up from germline, CDR1 is MDHEN and CDR2 is SYDVKM. The V and J ends lost 7 bases and 2 bases respectively, with 11 bases between them. The CDR3 has 14 residues. CDR3 sequence reads: CASNRPTNTGELFF. DNA for the CDR3: TGTGCCAGCAACCGCCCCACTAACACCGGGGAGCTGTTTTTT.

For the CDR3, the DNA is TGTGCCTGGAGTTTCGACAATGAGCAGTTCTTC. Translated, it gives CAWSFDNEQFF. This rearrangement joins TRBV30 to TRBJ2-1; D ambiguous. Germline-derived CDR1 and CDR2 are GTSNPN and SVGIG (reference sequence). Trimming cost V 2 bases and J 5 bases, with 4 bases left between them. The CDR3 is made up of 11 amino acids.

The rearrangement links TRBV7-2 to TRBJ1-1, with D tentatively TRBD1 (5 bases). The CDR3 has 13 residues. V lost 1 base to trimming and J lost 9 bases, with 12 bases between them. Germline V gives CDR1 SGHTA, CDR2 FQGNSA. CDR3 coding DNA: TGTGCCAGCAGCTTAGGACAGACATATCAAGCTTTCTTT. It codes for CASSLGQTYQAFF.

The chain has TRBV5-1 and TRBJ2-5; D might be TRBD1 or TRBD2, each matching 5 bases. CDR1 and CDR2 (germline): SGHRS, YFSETQ. The length of the CDR3 is 15 residues. The ends were cut back, 0 bases at V and 4 bases at J, with 13 bases in the middle. CDR3 amino acids: CASSLVRGFGETQYF. In DNA, the CDR3 is TGCGCCAGCAGCTTGGTGAGGGGATTCGGAGAGACCCAGTACTTC.

This rearrangement joins TRBV4-2 to TRBJ2-3; possible D gene TRBD2, 6 bases. CDR1 is LGHNA and CDR2 is YNFKEQ in the germline V gene. V was shortened by 0 bases and J by 2 bases, with 9 bases between the two germline ends. The CDR3 runs 15 residues. The CDR3: CASSQESSVTDTQYF. CDR3 bases: TGTGCCAGCAGCCAAGAATCTAGCGTCACAGATACGCAGTATTTT.

To note about this clonotype: Possible read error: a much larger clone is one base away. This chain connects TRBV12-3 or TRBV12-4 to TRBJ2-7, with a weak D call TRBD2 (5 bases). The CDR3 contains 16 residues. With 6 bases removed from V and 1 base from J, the gap between germline ends came to 19 bases. CDR3 amino acids: CASSPFSLAGSYEQYF. CDR3 coding DNA: TGTGCCAGCAGCCCCTTTAGTCTAGCAGGATCCTACGAGCAGTACTTC.

This clonotype has a count of ten or more. V usage is TRBV6-2 or TRBV6-3 and J usage is TRBJ2-2; 9 positions agree with TRBD1. Germline trimming cut 2 bases from V and 3 bases from J; bases unmatched to any gene: 1. The CDR3 is made up of 15 amino acids. In germline, CDR1 is MNHEY, CDR2 SVGEGT. CDR3 in DNA: TGTGCCAGCAGTTACGGGGACAGGGACACCGGGGAGCTGTTTTTT. It codes for CASSYGDRDTGELFF.